This T cell receptor beta chain was recovered during a study of T cell responses to AZD1222 COVID-19 vaccine. The CDR3 loop spans 14 amino acids. The V and J ends lost 5 bases and 4 bases, in that order; junction bases with no gene match: 4. Germline V gene lookup returns CDR1 LGHNA and CDR2 YNFKEQ. Whole-study findings and limits: Among the donors, most were white British and more were female, and clonal diversity was possibly underestimated. When two AZD1222 doses had been given, Spike-specific TCR breadth and depth rose. Repertoire sampling happened only post peak T cell response.

This clone was recorded a few times. Its target is not known. This table comes from immunoSEQ multiplex PCR, and its TCRdb copy is limited to in-frame clones, with some not included. The sample lists 100,000 or so clones; about 86% were seen once. The source of this sequence is an adult who received the AZD1222 COVID-19 vaccine. The chain links TRBV4-2 to TRBJ2-3, with 9 positions matching TRBD2. The sample was peripheral blood, taken 28 days after the second AZD1222 dose. CDR3 region: CASSGGRASDTQYF. The CDR3 DNA reads TGTGCCAGCAGCGGCGGGAGGGCCTCAGATACGCAGTATTTT.